This paragraph covers one TCR beta chain sequence. Its antigen is unidentified. The trim removed 5 bases at V and 9 bases at J, leaving 10 bases unmatched. Germline lookup yields CDR1 SEHNR and CDR2 FQNEAQ (reference sequence). This CDR3 has 15 residues. Profiled with immunoSEQ multiplex PCR; TCRdb holds only in-frame clones, not every one. This table has some 100,000 clones, roughly 90% appearing once. The sample is drawn from a study of T cell responses to AZD1222 COVID-19 vaccine. Overall study findings and caveats: Samples come after the peak T cell response, not at day 14.

J is TRBJ1-6 and V is TRBV7-9; 7 bases fit TRBD1. The origin of this receptor is an adult in good health. Sequenced material: peripheral blood, taken on day 0 of AZD1222 vaccination. CDR3 region: CASSLPGQGVSPLHF. In DNA, the CDR3 is TGTGCCAGCAGCCTCCCGGGGCAGGGGGTTTCACCCCTCCACTTT.